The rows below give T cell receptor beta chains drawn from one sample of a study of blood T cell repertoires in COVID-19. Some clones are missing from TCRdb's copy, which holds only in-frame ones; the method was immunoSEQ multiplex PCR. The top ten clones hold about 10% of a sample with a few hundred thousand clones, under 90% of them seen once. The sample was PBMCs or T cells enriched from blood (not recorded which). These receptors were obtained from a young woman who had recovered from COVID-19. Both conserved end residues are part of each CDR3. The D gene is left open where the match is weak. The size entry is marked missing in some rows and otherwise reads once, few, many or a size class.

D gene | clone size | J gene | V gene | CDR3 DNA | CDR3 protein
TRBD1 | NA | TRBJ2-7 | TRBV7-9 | TGTGCCAGCAGCCCGAGACAGGGGCCGTGGACCTACGAGCAGTACTTC | CASSPRQGPWTYEQYF
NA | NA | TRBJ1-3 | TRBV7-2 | TGTGCCAGCAGCTTAAGCTCTTACTCTGGAAACACCATATATTTT | CASSLSSYSGNTIYF
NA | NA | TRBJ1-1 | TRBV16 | TGTGCCAGCAGCCAATCGCGGCTCCTTGAAGCTTTCTTT | CASSQSRLLEAFF
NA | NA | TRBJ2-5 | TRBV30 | TGTGCCTGGAATTCCTTCGGGGGAAATGAGACCCAGTACTTC | CAWNSFGGNETQYF
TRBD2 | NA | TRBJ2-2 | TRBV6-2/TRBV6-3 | TGTGCCAGCAGCCCTTTAGCGGGGGGATCGAACACCGGGGAGCTGTTTTTT | CASSPLAGGSNTGELFF
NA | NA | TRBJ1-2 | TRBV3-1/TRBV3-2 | TGTGCCAGCAGCCGACTAACAGACTTTTATGGCTACACCTTC | CASSRLTDFYGYTF
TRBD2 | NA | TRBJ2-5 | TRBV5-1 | TGCGCCAGCAGCTTACAAAGGACTAGCGGGAGGGCAGAGACCCAGTACTTC | CASSLQRTSGRAETQYF
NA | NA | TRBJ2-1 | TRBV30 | TGTGCCTGGAGTTTGACGGACATCGATGAGCAGTTCTTC | CAWSLTDIDEQFF
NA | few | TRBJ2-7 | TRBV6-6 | TGTGCCAGCAGTCCCGGGACTGTCTCCGAGCAGTACTTC | CASSPGTVSEQYF
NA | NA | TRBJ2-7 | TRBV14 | TGTGCCAGCAGCCAAACACCCCTCCGCAGGGTGGCATCCGAGCAGTACTTC | CASSQTPLRRVASEQYF
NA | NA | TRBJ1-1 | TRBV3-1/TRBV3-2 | TGTGCCAGCAGCCAAGTTGCGGTCGGGGATCAAGCTTTCTTT | CASSQVAVGDQAFF
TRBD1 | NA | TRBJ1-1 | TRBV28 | TGTGCCAGCAGTTCAAATCCCGGGACAGGGGGCACTGAAGCTTTCTTT | CASSSNPGTGGTEAFF